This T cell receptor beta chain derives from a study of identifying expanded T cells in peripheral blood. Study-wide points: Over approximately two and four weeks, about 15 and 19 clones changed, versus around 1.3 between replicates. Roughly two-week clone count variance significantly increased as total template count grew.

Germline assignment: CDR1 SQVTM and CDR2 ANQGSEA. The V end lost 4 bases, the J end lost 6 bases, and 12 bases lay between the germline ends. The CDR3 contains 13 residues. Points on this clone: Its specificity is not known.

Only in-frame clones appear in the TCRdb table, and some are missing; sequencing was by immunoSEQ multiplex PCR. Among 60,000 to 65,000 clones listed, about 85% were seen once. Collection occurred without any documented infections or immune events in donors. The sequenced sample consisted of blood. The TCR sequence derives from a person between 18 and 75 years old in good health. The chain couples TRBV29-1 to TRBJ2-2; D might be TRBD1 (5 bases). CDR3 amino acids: CSVVGLGPGELFF. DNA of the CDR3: TGCAGCGTTGTGGGGCTGGGGCCCGGGGAGCTGTTTTTT.